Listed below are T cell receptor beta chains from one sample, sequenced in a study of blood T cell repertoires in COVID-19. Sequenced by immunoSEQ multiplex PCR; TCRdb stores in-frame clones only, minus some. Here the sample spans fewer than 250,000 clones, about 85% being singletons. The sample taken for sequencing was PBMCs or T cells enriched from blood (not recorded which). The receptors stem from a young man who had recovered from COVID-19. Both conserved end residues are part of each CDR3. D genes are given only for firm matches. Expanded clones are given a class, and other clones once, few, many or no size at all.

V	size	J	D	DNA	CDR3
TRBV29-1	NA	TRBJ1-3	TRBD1	TGCAGCGTTGAAGGCGACTACAGGGGAAGGACCATATATTTT	CSVEGDYRGRTIYF
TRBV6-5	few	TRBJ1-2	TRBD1	TGTGCCAGCACCCGACGGGACAGGGGTTTTGGCTACACCTTC	CASTRRDRGFGYTF
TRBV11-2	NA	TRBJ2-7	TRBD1	TGTGCCAGCAGCTGGAGACAGGGAAAGAGCGAGCAGTACTTC	CASSWRQGKSEQYF
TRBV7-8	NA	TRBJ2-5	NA	TGTGCCAGCAGCTTAGGCGTCTCTCGGGAGACCCAGTACTTC	CASSLGVSRETQYF
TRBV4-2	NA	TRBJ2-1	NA	TGTGCCAGCAGCCTCGGATTTTCTATAGGTTCTAGCTCCTACAATGAGCAGTTCTTC	CASSLGFSIGSSSYNEQFF
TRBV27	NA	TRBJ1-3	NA	TGTGCCAGCAGTCCGCGGGAATCTGGAAACACCATATATTTT	CASSPRESGNTIYF
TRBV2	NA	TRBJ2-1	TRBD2	TGTGCCAGCACCCTCGCGACTAGCGGACAAGAGCAGTTCTTC	CASTLATSGQEQFF
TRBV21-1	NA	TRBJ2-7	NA	TGTGCCAGCAGGCATGGACAGGGGACCTACGAGCAGTACTTC	CASRHGQGTYEQYF
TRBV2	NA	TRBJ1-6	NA	TGTGCCAGCACTGTGACAACAGCCAATTCACCCCTCCACTTT	CASTVTTANSPLHF
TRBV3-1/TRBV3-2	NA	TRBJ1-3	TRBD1	TGTGCCAGCAGCCAAGATGGACAGGCCCCTGGAAACACCATATATTTT	CASSQDGQAPGNTIYF
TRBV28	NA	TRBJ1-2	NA	TGTGCCAGCAGTTCAGGGTATGGCTACACCTTC	CASSSGYGYTF
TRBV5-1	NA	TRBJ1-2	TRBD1	TGCGCCAGCAGCTTAGGGACAGATACCTATGGCTACACCTTC	CASSLGTDTYGYTF
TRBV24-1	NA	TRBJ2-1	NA	TGTGCCACCAGTGATTTGGACCGTTACACTACCCAGAGGAATGAGCAGTTCTTC	CATSDLDRYTTQRNEQFF
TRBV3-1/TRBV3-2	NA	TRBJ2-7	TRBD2	TGTGCCAGCAGCCAACCGGGACTATGGAACTACGAGCAGTACTTC	CASSQPGLWNYEQYF
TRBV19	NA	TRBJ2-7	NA	TGTGCCAGTAGTATTCTACTCGGGAGCTACGAGCAGTACTTC	CASSILLGSYEQYF
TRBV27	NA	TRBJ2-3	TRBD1	TGTGCCAGCAGTCCGAGACAGGGGATGGTCGCAGATACGCAGTATTTT	CASSPRQGMVADTQYF
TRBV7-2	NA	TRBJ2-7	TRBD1	TGTGCCAGCAGCTCAGGGACAGGGGGCTACGAGCAGTACTTC	CASSSGTGGYEQYF
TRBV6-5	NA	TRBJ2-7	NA	TGTGCCAGCAGTTACTCGATAGTCCCGAGTCAGGATGATCAGTACTTC	CASSYSIVPSQDDQYF
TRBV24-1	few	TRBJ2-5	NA	TGTGCCACCAGTGGCCGATCGGGCGGGGAGACCCAGTACTTC	CATSGRSGGETQYF
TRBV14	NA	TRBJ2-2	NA	TGTGCCAGCAGCCAAGAAGCGGGTATCGGGGAGCTGTTTTTT	CASSQEAGIGELFF
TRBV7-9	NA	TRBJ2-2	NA	TGTGCCAGCTGCCCGGACAGCGCGAACACCGGGGAGCTGTTTTTT	CASCPDSANTGELFF
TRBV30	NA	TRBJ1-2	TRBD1	TGTGCCTGGAGCCCGGGACAGCTAACCTCTAACTATGGCTACACCTTC	CAWSPGQLTSNYGYTF
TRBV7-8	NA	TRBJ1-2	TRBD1	TGTGCCAGCAACACAGGGGACTATGGCTACACCTTC	CASNTGDYGYTF
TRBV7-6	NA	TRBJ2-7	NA	TGTGCCAGCAGCTTAGACGGGATTAACTACGAGCAGTACTTC	CASSLDGINYEQYF
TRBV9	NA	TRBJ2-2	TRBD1	TGTGCCAGCAGCGTAGAAGGGGGCCACGCCGGGGAGCTGTTTTTT	CASSVEGGHAGELFF
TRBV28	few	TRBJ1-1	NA	TGTGCCAGCAGTTTATCGCAAGGGGTAACTGAAGCTTTCTTT	CASSLSQGVTEAFF
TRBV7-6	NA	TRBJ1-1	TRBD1	TGTGCCAGCAGCTTTGGGACAGGGAGAGTAACGAACACTGAAGCTTTCTTT	CASSFGTGRVTNTEAFF
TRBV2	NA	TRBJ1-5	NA	TGTGCCAGCAGCACAGATTATAGCAATCAGCCCCAGCATTTT	CASSTDYSNQPQHF
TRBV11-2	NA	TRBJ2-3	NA	TGTGCCAGCAGCTTAGTTCTGAGAGATACGCAGTATTTT	CASSLVLRDTQYF
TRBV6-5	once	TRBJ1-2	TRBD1	TGTGCCAGCAGTATCGGGACAGGGAATAACTATGGCTACACCTTC	CASSIGTGNNYGYTF
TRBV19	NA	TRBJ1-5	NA	TGTGCCGGGAGTAGAGAGGGGGGGTGGAATCAGCCCCAGCATTTT	CAGSREGGWNQPQHF
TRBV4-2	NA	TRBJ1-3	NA	TGTGCCAGCAGCCCCTCGTACACCCTCCGGGGGTCCTTCTCTGGAAACACCATATATTTT	CASSPSYTLRGSFSGNTIYF
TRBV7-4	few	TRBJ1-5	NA	TGTGCCAGCACCGACGGAAACGGGGGGGGGAGCAATCAGCCCCAGCATTTT	CASTDGNGGGSNQPQHF
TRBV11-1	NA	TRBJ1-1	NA	TGTGCCAGCAGCTTACACAGGGACACTGAAGCTTTCTTT	CASSLHRDTEAFF
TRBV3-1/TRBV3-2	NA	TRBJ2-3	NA	TGTGCCAGCAGCCAATGGGGGGGCCATGGAGATACGCAGTATTTT	CASSQWGGHGDTQYF
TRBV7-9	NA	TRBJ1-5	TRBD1	TGTGCCAGCAGCTCCGGGACAGGGTCGGGTCAGCCCCAGCATTTT	CASSSGTGSGQPQHF
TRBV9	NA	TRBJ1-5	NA	TGTGCCAGCAGCGTGGGGGCAACTAGCAATCAGCCCCAGCATTTT	CASSVGATSNQPQHF
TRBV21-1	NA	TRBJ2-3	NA	TGTGCCAGCAGCAAAGGGTTGCGGACTCGTACTAGCACAGATACGCAGTATTTT	CASSKGLRTRTSTDTQYF
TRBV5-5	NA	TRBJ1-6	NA	TGTGCCAGCAGCTTGGTCGGCGGGGGGCGTAATGGATCACCCCTCCACTTT	CASSLVGGGRNGSPLHF
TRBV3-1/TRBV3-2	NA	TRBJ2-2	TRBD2	TGTGCCAGCAGCCAAGATGACGGGGCTAGCGGAAACACCGGGGAGCTGTTTTTT	CASSQDDGASGNTGELFF
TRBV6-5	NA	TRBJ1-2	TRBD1	TGTGCCAGCAGGTTAGGGACAGGCCGTGGCTACACCTTC	CASRLGTGRGYTF
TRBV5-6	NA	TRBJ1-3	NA	TGTGCCAGCAGCCCGCCGCACAGTGGAAACACCATATATTTT	CASSPPHSGNTIYF
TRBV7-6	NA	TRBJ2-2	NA	TGTGCCAGCAGTCTCCGGGTCAACACCGGGGAGCTGTTTTTT	CASSLRVNTGELFF
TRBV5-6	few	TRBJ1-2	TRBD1	TGTGCCAGCAGCTCGGGACAGTATAGTAGCGCCTTC	CASSSGQYSSAF
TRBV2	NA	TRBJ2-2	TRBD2	TGTGCCAGCTTAGGGACTAGCGGGAACACCGGGGAGCTGTTTTTT	CASLGTSGNTGELFF
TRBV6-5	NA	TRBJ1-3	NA	TGTGCCAGCAGTTATTCGGTGATCTCTGGAAACACCATATATTTT	CASSYSVISGNTIYF
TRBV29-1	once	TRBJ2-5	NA	TGCAGCGTACAAGGACAAAACCAAGAGACCCAGTACTTC	CSVQGQNQETQYF
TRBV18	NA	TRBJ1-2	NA	TGTGCCAGCTCACCAAGGGAGGGAGACACCTTTAACTATGGCTACACCTTC	CASSPREGDTFNYGYTF